The 10 T cell receptor beta chains below all came from one sample that was sequenced in a study of T cell repertoires in cytomegalovirus infection. TCRdb processed the reads anew with MiXCR; each CDR3 protein has one entry. The data show about 500,000 distinct CDR3 sequences, with around a third seen just once and 17% held by the top ten. What these receptors recognize is not known. Sample: cultured PBMCs, taken from culture after CMV antigen stimulation. Receptors were obtained from a human donor in good health (CMV status not recorded). Some clones in this sample may be carry-over from other donors' samples.

V is TRBV7-9 and J is TRBJ1-2; D gene uncertain. V lost 4 bases, J lost 0 bases, and 9 bases lay in between. In germline, CDR1 is SEHNR, CDR2 FQNEAQ (reference sequence). This CDR3 has 14 residues. The CDR3 is CASSSDAANYGYTF. CDR3 in DNA: TGTGCCAGCAGCTCGGACGCAGCTAACTATGGCTACACCTTC.

This clonotype was counted many times. This sequence joins TRBV7-2 and TRBJ2-1; no reliable D call. The germline V and J ends were trimmed by 2 bases and 6 bases, with 8 bases remaining between them. There are 13 residues in the CDR3. Germline loops: CDR1 SGHTA, CDR2 FQGNSA. The CDR3 nucleotides are TGTGCCAGCAGCTTATGGGCTATCAATGAGCAGTTCTTC. It is translated as CASSLWAINEQFF.

A few counts support this clonotype. The gene calls are TRBV12-3 or TRBV12-4 and TRBJ1-1; D is undetermined. V shed 8 bases and J shed 0 bases, with 13 bases lying between them. This CDR3 is built from 14 residues. CDR3 DNA sequence: TGTGCCAGCGGCCCGAACACAGTGAACACTGAAGCTTTCTTT. Its protein product is CASGPNTVNTEAFF.

The chain uses TRBV27 and TRBJ2-1; a possible D gene is TRBD2 (6 bases). V lost 6 bases to trimming and J lost 8 bases, with 29 bases between them. The CDR3 loop spans 18 amino acids. Germline V gene sequence: CDR1 MNHEY, CDR2 SMNVEV (reference sequence). CDR3 region: CASRPGLTSLDQIYEQFF. The CDR3 nucleotides are TGTGCCAGCAGACCGGGACTCACCTCTCTCGACCAAATATATGAGCAGTTCTTC.

This chain uses TRBV2 with TRBJ2-1; D remains unclear. The CDR3 has 16 amino acids. In germline, CDR1 is SNHLY, CDR2 FYNNEI. V was cut by 2 bases and J by 0 bases, with 11 bases left in between. As DNA, the CDR3 is TGTGCCAGCAGTGAACTGTCTATCTACTCCTACAATGAGCAGTTCTTC. This codes for CASSELSIYSYNEQFF.

CDR3 DNA: TGTGCCAGCAGCCTTCCGGGGAATCAGCCCCAGCATTTT. As protein: CASSLPGNQPQHF. The chain combines TRBV7-9 with TRBJ1-5, with unresolved D. V was pared by 5 bases and J by 4 bases, with 9 bases between. The length of the CDR3 is 13 residues. Germline CDR1 is SEHNR and CDR2 is FQNEAQ (reference sequence).

V is TRBV30 and J is TRBJ1-1; D unresolved. Per the germline V gene, CDR1 is GTSNPN and CDR2 is SVGIG (reference sequence). This CDR3 is built from 13 residues. Trimming pared 3 bases from V and 3 bases from J, leaving 11 bases between. Here the CDR3 DNA reads TGTGCCTGGAGGCGACGTGGGGACACTGAAGCTTTCTTT. Translated, it gives CAWRRRGDTEAFF.

The rearrangement uses TRBV6-2 or TRBV6-3 and TRBJ2-1; maybe TRBD2 (6 bases). The germline V gene encodes CDR1 MNHEY and CDR2 SVGEGT. Trimming pared 0 bases from V and 5 bases from J, leaving 20 bases between. This CDR3 is built from 18 residues. CDR3 residues: CASSYSSPGGRYNNEQFF. The CDR3 coding sequence is TGTGCCAGCAGTTACTCGTCTCCTGGGGGGAGGTACAACAATGAGCAGTTCTTC.

The V gene is TRBV7-9, the J gene TRBJ2-3; 13 bases map to TRBD2. Per the germline V gene, CDR1 is SEHNR and CDR2 is FQNEAQ (reference sequence). The CDR3 has 14 amino acids. Trimming at V came to 8 bases and at J to 6 bases, leaving 5 bases not matched to a gene. The CDR3 DNA reads TGTGCCAGCTTACGGACTAGCGGGAGTGATACGCAGTATTTT. It is translated as CASLRTSGSDTQYF.

The chain links TRBV20-1 to TRBJ2-3, with 13 bases identical to TRBD2. This CDR3 is 16 amino acids long. Germline CDR1 is DFQATT and CDR2 is SNEGSKA (reference sequence). V dropped 4 bases and J dropped 4; count of bases not matched to a gene: 8. CDR3 nucleotide sequence: TGCAGTGCTACTGACGAACTAGCGGGAGGGCCAGATACGCAGTATTTT. It yields the protein CSATDELAGGPDTQYF.